These 17 T cell receptor beta chains share one sample of origin, sequenced in a study of OX40 agonist ivuxolimab in advanced cancers. Some clones are missing from TCRdb's copy, which holds only in-frame ones; the method was immunoSEQ multiplex PCR. The sample records some 83,000 clones, 90% being singletons. Sequencing was performed on CD4+ or CD8+ T cells sorted from blood, taken in a trial of the OX40 agonist ivuxolimab. Receptors originate from an adult with an advanced solid tumor such as melanoma, head and neck, liver or kidney cancer.

This sequence joins TRBV11-2 and TRBJ2-5; 7 nucleotides agree with TRBD2. The CDR3 length is 15 residues. Trimming removed 5 bases from V and 5 bases from J; junction bases left unmatched: 11. The germline V gene has CDR1 SGHAT and CDR2 FQNNGV. The CDR3 nucleotides are TGTGCCAGCAGCACCCGGCGACTAGCAGGCGAGACCCAGTACTTC. Translating it yields CASSTRRLAGETQYF.

This chain links TRBV6-5 with TRBJ1-3; no definite D call. V lost 2 bases to trimming and J lost 0 bases, with 5 bases between them. This CDR3 has 14 residues. Germline CDR1 MNHEY, CDR2 SVGAGI. CDR3 nucleotides: TGTGCCAGCAGTTACGATAACTCTGGAAACACCATATATTTT. Its translation is CASSYDNSGNTIYF.

The genes are TRBV28 and TRBJ2-7; D call uncertain. The length of the CDR3 is 13 residues. Trimming removed 2 bases from V and 2 bases from J, with 7 bases in between. CDR1 and CDR2 (germline): MDHEN, SYDVKM. The chain's CDR3 is CASSLKRTYEQYF. The CDR3 bases are TGTGCCAGCAGTTTAAAAAGGACCTACGAGCAGTACTTC.

The V gene is TRBV20-1, the J gene TRBJ1-3; D uncertain. The CDR3 consists of 11 residues. The germline CDR1 and CDR2 sequences are DFQATT and SNEGSKA (reference sequence). V lost 7 bases to trimming and J lost 0 bases, with 4 bases between them. As DNA, the CDR3 is TGCAGTGGGGCCTCTGGAAACACCATATATTTT. This gives the protein CSGASGNTIYF.

The chain links TRBV28 to TRBJ2-5, with TRBD2 matching over 9 bases. Matching the DNA end better, TRBJ2-7 makes the J call doubtful. The CDR3 is made up of 14 amino acids. CDR1 and CDR2 from the germline V gene are MDHEN and SYDVKM. The CDR3 DNA sequence: TGTGCCAGGACCTTGACTAGCGGAGATTACGAGCAGTACTTC. Its protein product is CARTLTSGDYEQYF.

The J gene is TRBJ2-6, the V gene TRBV5-4; D call uncertain. Trimming stripped 7 bases from V and 0 bases from J, with 11 bases between. From germline, CDR1 is SGHNT and CDR2 YYREEE (reference sequence). The CDR3 sequence is 15 residues long. CDR3 DNA sequence: TGTGCCAGCGGAGCAAAAAGCTCTGGGGCCAACGTCCTGACTTTC. Protein product: CASGAKSSGANVLTF.

The V call is TRBV9, the J call TRBJ2-1, with D perhaps TRBD2 (5 bases). This CDR3 contains 15 residues. V lost 0 bases to trimming and J lost 6 bases, with 13 bases between them. The germline CDR1 and CDR2 sequences are SGDLS and YYNGEE. CDR3 protein: CASSVERTALNEQFF. The DNA of the CDR3 is TGTGCCAGCAGCGTAGAAAGGACTGCGCTCAATGAGCAGTTCTTC.

J is TRBJ2-1 and V is TRBV5-1; the match to TRBD2 covers 12 bases. Trimming at V came to 2 bases and at J to 1 base, leaving 13 bases not matched to a gene. CDR3 length equals 20 residues. Germline V CDR1 and CDR2: SGHRS, YFSETQ. CDR3 protein: CASSFQPLAGGPRSYNEQFF. CDR3 sequence (DNA): TGCGCCAGCAGCTTCCAACCTCTAGCGGGAGGGCCTAGGTCCTACAATGAGCAGTTCTTC.

This clone was observed a few times. The chain recombines TRBV4-1 with TRBJ2-7, with D possibly matching TRBD1 (6 bases). The CDR3 totals 14 residues. Trimming took off 2 bases at V and 2 bases at J, with 10 bases between the two ends. Germline CDR1 and CDR2: MGHRA and YSYEKL. The CDR3 DNA reads as TGCGCCAGCAGCCAAATGGGGGCCGCCTACGAGCAGTACTTC. Translating it yields CASSQMGAAYEQYF.

For this clone: Other DNA sequences within the sample encode an identical CDR3. This rearrangement joins TRBV19 to TRBJ2-3; perhaps TRBD2 as D (6 bases). The CDR3 length is 14 residues. Germline CDR1 LNHDA, CDR2 SQIVND (reference sequence). V lost 2 bases and J 3 bases, leaving 9 bases between the germline ends. The CDR3 is CASSISGRTDTQYF. The CDR3 DNA reads TGTGCCAGTAGTATATCCGGGAGAACAGATACGCAGTATTTT.

This clone has just one count. The rearrangement joins TRBV19 to TRBJ2-1, with D maybe TRBD1 (6 bases). CDR3 length equals 15 residues. Trimming removed 4 bases from V and 6 bases from J, with 16 bases in between. Looked up from germline, CDR1 is LNHDA and CDR2 is SQIVND (reference sequence). The CDR3 region is CASSKDSPYANEQFF. For the CDR3, the DNA is TGTGCCAGTAGTAAGGACAGCCCCTACGCCAATGAGCAGTTCTTC.

This clone was seen once. The chain links TRBV18 to TRBJ2-1; TRBD2 aligns across 12 bases. Trimming took 1 base from V and 4 from J; bases not matched to a gene: 5. This CDR3 region has 17 residues. CDR1 and CDR2 from the germline V gene are KGHSH and LQKENI. The CDR3 nucleotides read TGTGCCAGCTCACCACAGACTAGCGGGAGAGATTACAATGAGCAGTTCTTC. Translated: CASSPQTSGRDYNEQFF.

The chain has TRBV5-6 and TRBJ1-6, with D maybe TRBD1 (5 bases). The CDR3 is made up of 14 amino acids. Germline values: CDR1 SGHDT, CDR2 YYEEEE. The V end lost 3 bases, the J end lost 9 bases, and 13 bases lay between the germline ends. CDR3 DNA sequence: TGTGCCAGCAGCTCCCGGGGCAGAGGTTCACCCCTCCACTTT. Translation gives CASSSRGRGSPLHF. The full variable domain, rest sourced from reference TRBV5-6 and TRBJ1-6, is DAGVTQSPTHLIKTRGQQVTLRCSPKSGHDTVSWYQQALGQGPQFIFQYYEEEERQRGNFPDRFSGHQFPNYSSELNVNALLLGDSALYLCASSSRGRGSPLHFGNGTRLTVT.

V usage is TRBV5-1 and J usage is TRBJ2-2, with 12 bases lining up with TRBD2. V dropped 2 bases and J dropped 4; count of bases not matched to a gene: 3. Germline V CDR1 and CDR2: SGHRS, YFSETQ. The CDR3 totals 16 residues. CDR3 region: CASSLLTSGGTGELFF. CDR3 nucleotides: TGCGCCAGCAGCTTATTGACTAGCGGGGGCACCGGGGAGCTGTTTTTT.

The genes are TRBV6-1 and TRBJ2-7; a possible D gene is TRBD2 (6 bases). V shed 6 bases and J shed 3 bases, with 12 bases lying between them. CDR3 length: 13 residues. The germline CDR1 and CDR2 sequences are MNHNS and SASEGT. CDR3 sequence: CASRVEGYYEQYF. Here the CDR3 DNA reads TGTGCCAGCAGGGTGGAGGGGTACTACGAGCAGTACTTC.

This chain connects TRBV5-6 to TRBJ2-1; 7 bases align to TRBD2. The CDR3 is 15 residues long. V shed 4 bases and J 0 bases; nucleotides not matched to a gene: 4. Germline loops: CDR1 SGHDT, CDR2 YYEEEE. The CDR3 DNA sequence: TGTGCCAGCAGCCTCGGGAGGACCTCCTACAATGAGCAGTTCTTC. Its protein is CASSLGRTSYNEQFF. The complete variable domain, with remaining parts taken from reference TRBV5-6 and TRBJ2-1, reads DAGVTQSPTHLIKTRGQQVTLRCSPKSGHDTVSWYQQALGQGPQFIFQYYEEEERQRGNFPDRFSGHQFPNYSSELNVNALLLGDSALYLCASSLGRTSYNEQFFGPGTRLTVL.

The chain links TRBV11-3 to TRBJ2-1; 9 nucleotides match TRBD1. Germline V lookup: CDR1 SGHNT, CDR2 YENEEA. The CDR3 runs 17 residues. The V segment lost 5 bases and the J segment 0 bases; nucleotides outside the gene matches: 8. CDR3 nucleotide sequence: TGTGCCAGCAGCGCATCCGGGACAGGGTTCTCCTACAATGAGCAGTTCTTC. As protein: CASSASGTGFSYNEQFF.